The 26 T cell receptor beta chains presented below share a single source sample, sequenced in a study of blood T cell repertoires in COVID-19. TCRdb's copy holds only in-frame clones and misses some; the assay was immunoSEQ multiplex PCR. Of about 220,000 clones in the sample, about four fifths were seen once. Sequencing was carried out using peripheral blood. These receptors were collected from a woman aged 30 to 39 who had recovered from COVID-19.

This clone has a single count. This sequence joins TRBV9 and TRBJ1-1; D may be TRBD1 (6 bases). There are 15 residues in the CDR3. CDR1 and CDR2 from the germline V gene are SGDLS and YYNGEE. V lost 3 bases and J lost 1, with 13 bases in between. The CDR3 here is CASSATGQPNTEAFF. Written as DNA, the CDR3 is TGTGCCAGCAGCGCAACTGGACAGCCGAACACTGAAGCTTTCTTT.

This clone was seen a few times. The chain has TRBV6-5 and TRBJ2-1; tentative D call: TRBD2 (6 bases). CDR3 size: 14 residues. Per the germline V gene, CDR1 is MNHEY and CDR2 is SVGAGI. For the CDR3, the DNA is TGTGCAACTCGGGGACTCAACTCCTACAATGAGCAGTTCTTC. This translates into CATRGLNSYNEQFF.

This chain joins TRBV5-6 and TRBJ2-7, with 7 positions matching TRBD1. J was trimmed by 1 base and V by 5 bases; bases with no gene match: 3. Germline assignment: CDR1 SGHDT and CDR2 YYEEEE. This CDR3 comprises 13 residues. The CDR3 loop is CASRQGESYEQYF. The CDR3 DNA follows: TGTGCCAGCAGGCAGGGGGAATCCTACGAGCAGTACTTC.

The chain recombines TRBV30 with TRBJ1-1; D is unresolved. The CDR3 covers 12 residues. The germline CDR1 and CDR2 sequences are GTSNPN and SVGIG (reference sequence). V was pared by 5 bases and J by 0 bases, with 7 bases between. The CDR3 DNA sequence: TGTGCCTGGGAGCAGGTGAACACTGAAGCTTTCTTT. This gives the protein CAWEQVNTEAFF.

J is TRBJ2-6 and V is TRBV5-1; TRBD1 agrees at 9 bases. V trimming: 4 bases; J trimming: 4 bases; junction bases outside the gene matches: 9. The CDR3 sequence is 17 residues long. Germline V gene sequence: CDR1 SGHRS, CDR2 YFSETQ. CDR3 DNA sequence: TGCGCCAGCAGCCTCGGGGGGACAGGGCCAGGGGCCAACGTCCTGACTTTC. Its protein product is CASSLGGTGPGANVLTF.

The chain has TRBV5-1 and TRBJ2-1, with D possibly TRBD2 on 5 matching bases. Trimming pared 0 bases from V and 7 bases from J, leaving 14 bases between. The CDR3 spans 15 residues. Germline V gene lookup returns CDR1 SGHRS and CDR2 YFSETQ. DNA for the CDR3: TGCGCCAGCAGCTTGGTGGGGTCCAGGAGGAATGAGCAGTTCTTC. Its protein product is CASSLVGSRRNEQFF.

This rearrangement joins TRBV15 to TRBJ2-1; 8 bases align to TRBD2. Germline V gene sequence: CDR1 LNHNV, CDR2 YYDKDF (reference sequence). The ends lost 5 bases at V and 4 bases at J; junction bases unmatched: 10. The CDR3 is 16 residues long. DNA for the CDR3: TGTGCCACCAGCGGGCCCGGCGGGAGGACTTACAATGAGCAGTTCTTC. Translating gives CATSGPGGRTYNEQFF.

J is TRBJ2-7 and V is TRBV28, with D unclear. Germline V gives CDR1 MDHEN, CDR2 SYDVKM. V was trimmed by 2 bases and J by 4 bases, leaving 9 bases between them. This CDR3 contains 13 residues. The CDR3 DNA reads TGTGCCAGCAGTTTAAGTAAGAGGTACGAGCAGTACTTC. Its protein product is CASSLSKRYEQYF.

This chain links TRBV7-9 with TRBJ2-5; D unresolved. V lost 1 base and J 1 base, leaving 7 bases between the germline ends. The CDR3 consists of 14 residues. Germline values: CDR1 SEHNR, CDR2 FQNEAQ (reference sequence). The CDR3 DNA sequence: TGTGCCAGCAGCTTAGGGCAGTCCCAAGAGACCCAGTACTTC. It yields the protein CASSLGQSQETQYF.

There are a few counts of this clone. The V gene is TRBV9, the J gene TRBJ1-1, with 7 bases fitting TRBD1. CDR3 length: 17 residues. J lost 4 bases, V lost 0 bases, and 12 bases had no gene match. Germline V gives CDR1 SGDLS, CDR2 YYNGEE. CDR3 sequence: CASSVEEGAGSGTEAFF. The CDR3, as DNA: TGTGCCAGCAGCGTAGAGGAGGGGGCTGGGTCGGGCACTGAAGCTTTCTTT.

The chain has TRBV19 and TRBJ2-7; 14 bases map to TRBD2. Losses at the gene ends were 3 bases for V and 4 bases for J; bases not matched to a gene: 8. Germline V gene sequence: CDR1 LNHDA, CDR2 SQIVND (reference sequence). The CDR3 loop spans 17 amino acids. The DNA for the CDR3 is TGTGCCAGTAGTATGGCTGGGACTAGCGGGAGTTTTTACGAGCAGTACTTC. The encoded protein is CASSMAGTSGSFYEQYF.

The gene calls are TRBV28 and TRBJ1-1, with TRBD1 identical over 7 bases. Germline values: CDR1 MDHEN, CDR2 SYDVKM. The CDR3 extends over 16 amino acids. The ends lost 5 bases at V and 5 bases at J; junction bases unmatched: 14. Here the CDR3 reads CASSVTEGAWWTEAFF. The CDR3 bases are TGTGCCAGCAGTGTCACGGAGGGGGCCTGGTGGACTGAAGCTTTCTTT.

The chain carries TRBV5-1 and TRBJ2-1; 8 bases fit TRBD1. Germline V CDR1 and CDR2: SGHRS, YFSETQ. Germline trimming cut 2 bases from V and 8 bases from J; bases unmatched to any gene: 18. This CDR3 has 18 residues. CDR3 protein: CASSFRTGLRFSGDEQFF. The CDR3 nucleotides are TGCGCCAGCAGCTTTCGGACAGGGCTGCGATTCTCGGGGGATGAGCAGTTCTTC.

The V call is TRBV6-4, the J call TRBJ2-3; possible D gene TRBD1, 6 bases. Trimming left V 3 bases short and J 4 bases short, with 14 bases between. CDR1 and CDR2 from the germline V gene are MRHNA and SNTAGT. This CDR3 comprises 15 residues. CDR3 protein: CASSEEGERADTQYF. The CDR3 coding sequence is TGTGCCAGCAGTGAAGAGGGGGAACGAGCAGATACGCAGTATTTT.

The chain is built from TRBV2 and TRBJ1-2; D is possibly TRBD1 (5 bases). The CDR3 consists of 16 residues. The V end lost 3 bases, the J end lost 2 bases, and 16 bases lay between the germline ends. Germline loops: CDR1 SNHLY, CDR2 FYNNEI. CDR3 protein: CASSDKGIGRNYGYTF. The DNA of the CDR3 is TGTGCCAGCAGTGACAAGGGGATAGGGCGAAACTATGGCTACACCTTC.

This rearrangement joins TRBV6-4 to TRBJ2-2; 7 bases match TRBD1. The V segment lost 6 bases and the J segment 2 bases; nucleotides outside the gene matches: 3. Germline-derived CDR1 and CDR2 are MRHNA and SNTAGT. There are 14 residues in the CDR3. CDR3 nucleotide sequence: TGTGCCAGCAGACGGGACAGAAACACCGGGGAGCTGTTTTTT. Protein product: CASRRDRNTGELFF.

The J gene is TRBJ1-6, the V gene TRBV5-1; 8 bases agree with TRBD1. The junction had 19 bases not matched to a gene; V was cut back by 3 bases and J by 5 bases. This CDR3 is 20 amino acids long. Looked up from germline, CDR1 is SGHRS and CDR2 is YFSETQ. The CDR3 DNA reads TGCGCCAGCAGCTCAGCCCCCGGCTTCGACAGGGGTGGGGATAATTCACCCCTCCACTTT. Translated: CASSSAPGFDRGGDNSPLHF.

The chain is built from TRBV2 and TRBJ2-7; a weak D match, TRBD1 (6 bases). V lost 2 bases, J lost 4 bases, and 9 bases lay in between. This CDR3 spans 13 amino acids. Germline CDR1 is SNHLY and CDR2 is FYNNEI. This chain's CDR3 is CASSEQGLYEQYF. Written as DNA, the CDR3 is TGTGCCAGCAGTGAACAGGGGTTATACGAGCAGTACTTC. The whole variable domain, remainder taken from reference TRBV2 and TRBJ2-7, is EPEVTQTPSHQVTQMGQEVILRCVPISNHLYFYWYRQILGQKVEFLVSFYNNEISEKSEIFDDQFSVERPDGSNFTLKIRSTKLEDSAMYFCASSEQGLYEQYFGPGTRLTVT.

As for this clone: A much larger clone lies a single base off, so this may be a read error. This rearrangement joins TRBV5-6 to TRBJ1-6, with 9 positions matching TRBD1. In germline, CDR1 is SGHDT, CDR2 YYEEEE. The CDR3 contains 15 residues. J was trimmed by 5 bases and V by 0 bases; bases with no gene match: 0. The CDR3 loop is CASSLGDRDNSPLHF. Written as DNA, the CDR3 is TGTGCCAGCAGCTTGGGGGACAGGGATAATTCACCCCTCCACTTT.

The rearrangement uses TRBV24-1 and TRBJ2-2, with no clear D. V was cut by 7 bases and J by 4 bases, with 6 bases left in between. Germline V gene lookup returns CDR1 KGHDR and CDR2 SFDVKD. This CDR3 contains 12 residues. This chain's CDR3 is CATRASTGELFF. The DNA of the CDR3 is TGTGCCACCAGGGCTTCCACCGGGGAGCTGTTTTTT.

The CDR3 loop reads CASSVVTSGMDEQFF. The CDR3 region has the DNA TGTGCCAGCAGCGTAGTGACTAGCGGGATGGATGAGCAGTTCTTC. The gene calls are TRBV9 and TRBJ2-1, with 11 bases matching TRBD2. Germline assignment: CDR1 SGDLS and CDR2 YYNGEE. V gave up 0 bases and J gave up 8 bases; unmatched junction bases: 4. The CDR3 spans 15 residues.

Here the CDR3 reads CASSSGTSGSLAYNEQFF. The CDR3 DNA is TGTGCCAGCAGCAGCGGGACTAGCGGGAGTCTCGCCTACAATGAGCAGTTCTTC. This chain links TRBV7-6 with TRBJ2-1, with TRBD2 matching 14 bases. The CDR3 has 18 amino acids. Per the germline V gene, CDR1 is SGHVS and CDR2 is FNYEAQ. The trim removed 5 bases at V and 2 bases at J, leaving 8 bases unmatched.

This clone has only one observation. The chain recombines TRBV7-3 with TRBJ2-5; 13 bases line up with TRBD2. The germline CDR1 and CDR2 sequences are SGHTA and FQGTGA. The CDR3 has 17 residues. The trim removed 5 bases at V and 1 base at J, leaving 7 bases unmatched. In nucleotides, the CDR3 is TGTGCCAGCAGCGCGACTAGCGGGAGGTGGGGCCAAGAGACCCAGTACTTC. This translates into CASSATSGRWGQETQYF.

The chain has TRBV5-1 and TRBJ1-2; TRBD1 matches 7 bases. Germline assignment: CDR1 SGHRS and CDR2 YFSETQ. CDR3 length: 14 amino acids. V shed 4 bases and J 8 bases; nucleotides not matched to a gene: 11. The CDR3 DNA follows: TGCGCCAGCAGCCCAGGGACAGCCTTGTCCGGCTACACCTTC. Protein sequence: CASSPGTALSGYTF.

This sequence joins TRBV5-1 and TRBJ2-3, with 10 bases aligning to TRBD2. Germline V gene sequence: CDR1 SGHRS, CDR2 YFSETQ. The ends lost 1 base at V and 4 bases at J; junction bases unmatched: 6. The CDR3 runs to 16 residues. The CDR3 here is CASSLTLAGSADTQYF. DNA for the CDR3: TGCGCCAGCAGCTTGACACTAGCGGGAAGCGCAGATACGCAGTATTTT.

The chain carries TRBV24-1 and TRBJ2-3; D possibly corresponds to TRBD2 (5 bases). Germline V lookup: CDR1 KGHDR, CDR2 SFDVKD. Deletions cut 1 base from V and 2 bases from J, with 12 bases between. This CDR3 spans 16 amino acids. For the CDR3, the DNA is TGTGCCACCAGTGATTTCGGTGGGAGTAACACAGATACGCAGTATTTT. Translating it yields CATSDFGGSNTDTQYF.